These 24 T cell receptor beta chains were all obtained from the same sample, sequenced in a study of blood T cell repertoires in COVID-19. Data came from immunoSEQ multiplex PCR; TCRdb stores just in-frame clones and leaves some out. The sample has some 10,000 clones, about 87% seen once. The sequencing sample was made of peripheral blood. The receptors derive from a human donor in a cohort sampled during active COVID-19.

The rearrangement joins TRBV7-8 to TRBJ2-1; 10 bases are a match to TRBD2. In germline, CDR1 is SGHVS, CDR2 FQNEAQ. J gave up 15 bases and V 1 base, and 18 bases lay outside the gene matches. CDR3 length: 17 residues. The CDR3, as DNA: TGTGCCAGCAGCTTAGGCGGGGCTAGCGGGAGTCCTCGGGTTCTGTTCTTC. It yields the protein CASSLGGASGSPRVLFF.

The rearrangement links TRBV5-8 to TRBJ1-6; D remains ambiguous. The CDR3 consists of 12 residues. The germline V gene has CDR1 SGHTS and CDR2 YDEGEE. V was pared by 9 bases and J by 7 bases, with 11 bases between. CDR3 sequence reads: CATGMRNSPLHF. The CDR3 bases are TGTGCCACTGGTATGAGGAATTCACCCCTCCACTTT. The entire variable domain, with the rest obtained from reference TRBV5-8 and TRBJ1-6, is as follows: EAGVTQSPTHLIKTRGQQATLRCSPISGHTSVYWYQQALGLGLQFLLWYDEGEERNRGNFPPRFSGRQFPNYSSELNVNALELEDSALYLCATGMRNSPLHFGNGTRLTVT.

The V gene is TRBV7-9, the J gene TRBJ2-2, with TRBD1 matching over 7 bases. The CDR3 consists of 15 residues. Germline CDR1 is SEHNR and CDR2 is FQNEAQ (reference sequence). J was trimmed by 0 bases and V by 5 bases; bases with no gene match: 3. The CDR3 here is CASSTGTANTGELFF. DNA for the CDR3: TGTGCCAGCAGCACAGGGACAGCGAACACCGGGGAGCTGTTTTTT.

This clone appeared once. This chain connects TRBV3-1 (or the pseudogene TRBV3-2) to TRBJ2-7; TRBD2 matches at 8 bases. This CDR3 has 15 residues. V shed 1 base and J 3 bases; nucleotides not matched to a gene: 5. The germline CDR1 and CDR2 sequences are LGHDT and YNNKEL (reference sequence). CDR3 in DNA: TGTGCCAGCAGCCAAGGACTAGCGTACGGCTACGAGCAGTACTTC. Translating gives CASSQGLAYGYEQYF.

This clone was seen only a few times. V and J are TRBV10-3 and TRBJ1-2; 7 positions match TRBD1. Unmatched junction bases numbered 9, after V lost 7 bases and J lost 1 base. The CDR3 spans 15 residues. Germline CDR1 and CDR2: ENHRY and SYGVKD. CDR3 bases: TGTGCCATCAACCACCACAGGGGATATAACTATGGCTACACCTTC. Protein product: CAINHHRGYNYGYTF.

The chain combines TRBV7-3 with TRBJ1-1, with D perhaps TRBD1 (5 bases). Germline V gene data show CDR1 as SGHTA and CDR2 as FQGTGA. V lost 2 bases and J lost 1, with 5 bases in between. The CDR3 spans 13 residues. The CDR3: CASSLGQNTEAFF. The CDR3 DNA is TGTGCCAGCAGCTTAGGACAGAACACTGAAGCTTTCTTT.

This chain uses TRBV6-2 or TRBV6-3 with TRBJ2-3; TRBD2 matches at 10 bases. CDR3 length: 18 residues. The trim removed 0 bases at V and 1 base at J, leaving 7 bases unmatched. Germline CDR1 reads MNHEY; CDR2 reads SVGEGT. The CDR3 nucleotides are TGTGCCAGCAGTTACTCCCTTCTAGCGGGAGTGGGCACAGATACGCAGTATTTT. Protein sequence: CASSYSLLAGVGTDTQYF.

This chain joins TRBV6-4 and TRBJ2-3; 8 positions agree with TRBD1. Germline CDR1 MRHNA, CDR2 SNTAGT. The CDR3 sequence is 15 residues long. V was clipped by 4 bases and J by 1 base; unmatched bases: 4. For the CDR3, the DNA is TGTGCCAGCAGTGTGACAGGGGATGGCACAGATACGCAGTATTTT. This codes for CASSVTGDGTDTQYF.

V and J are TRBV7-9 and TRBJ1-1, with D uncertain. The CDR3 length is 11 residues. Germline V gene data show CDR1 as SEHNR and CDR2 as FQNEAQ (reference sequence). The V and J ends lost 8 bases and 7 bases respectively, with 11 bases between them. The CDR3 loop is CASAARVEAFF. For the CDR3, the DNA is TGTGCCAGCGCGGCGAGGGTTGAAGCTTTCTTT. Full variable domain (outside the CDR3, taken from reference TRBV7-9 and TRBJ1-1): DTGVSQNPRHKITKRGQNVTFRCDPISEHNRLYWYRQTLGQGPEFLTYFQNEAQLEKSRLLSDRFSAERPKGSFSTLEIQRTEQGDSAMYLCASAARVEAFFGQGTRLTVV.

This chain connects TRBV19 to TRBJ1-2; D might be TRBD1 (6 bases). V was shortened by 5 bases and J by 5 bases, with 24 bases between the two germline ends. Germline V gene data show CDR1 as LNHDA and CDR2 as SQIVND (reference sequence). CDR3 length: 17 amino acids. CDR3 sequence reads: CASSALRAEGDLYGYTF. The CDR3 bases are TGTGCCAGTAGTGCGCTCCGGGCCGAGGGGGACCTTTATGGCTACACCTTC. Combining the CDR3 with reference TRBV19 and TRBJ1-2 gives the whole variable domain DGGITQSPKYLFRKEGQNVTLSCEQNLNHDAMYWYRQDPGQGLRLIYYSQIVNDFQKGDIAEGYSVSREKKESFPLTVTSAQKNPTAFYLCASSALRAEGDLYGYTFGSGTRLTVV.

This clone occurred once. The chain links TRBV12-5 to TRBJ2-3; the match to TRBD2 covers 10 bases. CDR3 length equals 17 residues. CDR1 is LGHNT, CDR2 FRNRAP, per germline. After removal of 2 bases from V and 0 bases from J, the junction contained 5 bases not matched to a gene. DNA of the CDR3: TGTGCTAGTGGTTTGTCATGGACTAGCGGTAGCACAGATACGCAGTATTTT. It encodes CASGLSWTSGSTDTQYF.

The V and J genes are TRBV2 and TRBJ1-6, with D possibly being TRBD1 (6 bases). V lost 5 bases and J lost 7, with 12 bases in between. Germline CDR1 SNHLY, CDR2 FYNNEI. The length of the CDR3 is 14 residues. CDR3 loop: CASSLAGVNSPLHF. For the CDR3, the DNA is TGTGCCAGCAGTTTGGCAGGGGTCAATTCACCCCTCCACTTT.

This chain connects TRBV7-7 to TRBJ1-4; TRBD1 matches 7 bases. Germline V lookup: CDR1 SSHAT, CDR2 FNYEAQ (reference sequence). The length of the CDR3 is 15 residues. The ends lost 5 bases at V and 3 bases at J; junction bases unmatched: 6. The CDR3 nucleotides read TGTGCCAGCAGCCGAAGACAGGGCCCTAATGAAAAACTGTTTTTT. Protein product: CASSRRQGPNEKLFF.

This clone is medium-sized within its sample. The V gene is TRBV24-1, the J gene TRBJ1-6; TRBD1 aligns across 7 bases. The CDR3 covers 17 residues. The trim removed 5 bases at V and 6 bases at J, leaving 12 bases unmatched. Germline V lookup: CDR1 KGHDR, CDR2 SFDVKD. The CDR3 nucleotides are TGTGCCACCAGTGCCCCCGAGGGGGGACAGAGTAATTCACCCCTCCACTTT. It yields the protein CATSAPEGGQSNSPLHF.

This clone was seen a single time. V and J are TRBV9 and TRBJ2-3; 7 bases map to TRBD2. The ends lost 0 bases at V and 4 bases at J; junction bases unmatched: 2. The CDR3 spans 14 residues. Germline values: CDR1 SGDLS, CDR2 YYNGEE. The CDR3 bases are TGTGCCAGCAGCGTAGAGGGAGGGGCAGATACGCAGTATTTT. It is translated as CASSVEGGADTQYF.

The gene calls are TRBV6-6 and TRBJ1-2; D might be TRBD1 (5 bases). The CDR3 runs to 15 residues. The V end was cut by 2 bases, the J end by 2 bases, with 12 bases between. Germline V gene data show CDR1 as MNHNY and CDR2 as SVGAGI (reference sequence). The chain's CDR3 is CASSYPVGGNYGYTF. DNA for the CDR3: TGTGCCAGCAGTTACCCAGTCGGGGGAAACTATGGCTACACCTTC.

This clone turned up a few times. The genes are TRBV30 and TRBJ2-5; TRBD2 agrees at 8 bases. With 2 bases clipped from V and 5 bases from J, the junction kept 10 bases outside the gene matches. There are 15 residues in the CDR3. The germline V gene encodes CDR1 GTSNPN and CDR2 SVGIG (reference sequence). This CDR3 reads CAWSLLAGFSETQYF. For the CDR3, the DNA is TGTGCCTGGAGTCTTTTAGCGGGATTTAGCGAGACCCAGTACTTC.

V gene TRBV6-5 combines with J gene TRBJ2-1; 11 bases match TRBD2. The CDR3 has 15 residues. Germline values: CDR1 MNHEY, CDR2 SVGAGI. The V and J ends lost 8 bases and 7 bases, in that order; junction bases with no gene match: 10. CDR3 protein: CASRQTSGMGNEQFF. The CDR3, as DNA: TGTGCCAGCCGCCAGACTAGCGGGATGGGTAATGAGCAGTTCTTC.

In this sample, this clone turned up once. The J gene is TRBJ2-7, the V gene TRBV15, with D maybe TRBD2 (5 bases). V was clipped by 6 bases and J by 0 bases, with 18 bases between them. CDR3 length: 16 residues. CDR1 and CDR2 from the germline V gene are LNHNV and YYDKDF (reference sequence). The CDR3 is CATRVSASGFSYEQYF. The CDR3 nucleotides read TGTGCCACCAGGGTCTCTGCAAGCGGATTCTCCTACGAGCAGTACTTC.

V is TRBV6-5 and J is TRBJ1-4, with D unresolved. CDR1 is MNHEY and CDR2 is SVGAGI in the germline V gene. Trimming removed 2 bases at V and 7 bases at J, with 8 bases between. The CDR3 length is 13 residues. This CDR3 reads CASSYVVREKLFF. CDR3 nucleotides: TGTGCCAGCAGTTACGTCGTCCGTGAAAAACTGTTTTTT.

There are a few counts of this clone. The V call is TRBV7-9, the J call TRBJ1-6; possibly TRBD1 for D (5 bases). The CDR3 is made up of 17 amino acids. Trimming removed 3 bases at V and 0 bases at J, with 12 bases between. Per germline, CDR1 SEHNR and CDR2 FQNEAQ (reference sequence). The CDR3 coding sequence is TGTGCCAGCAGCTTGATCAGGGCGAGCTCCTATAATTCACCCCTCCACTTT. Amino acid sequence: CASSLIRASSYNSPLHF.

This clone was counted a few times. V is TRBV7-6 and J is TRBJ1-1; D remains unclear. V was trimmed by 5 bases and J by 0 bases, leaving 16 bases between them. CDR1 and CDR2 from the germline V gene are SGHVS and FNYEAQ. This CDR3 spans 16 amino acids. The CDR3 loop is CASSLSRAGLNTEAFF. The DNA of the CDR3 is TGTGCCAGCAGCCTCTCCCGCGCGGGGTTGAACACTGAAGCTTTCTTT.

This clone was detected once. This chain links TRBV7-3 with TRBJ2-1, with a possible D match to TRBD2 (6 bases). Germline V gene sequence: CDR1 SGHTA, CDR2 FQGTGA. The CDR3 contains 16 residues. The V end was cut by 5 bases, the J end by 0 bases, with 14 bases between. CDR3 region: CASSPGLLTSYNEQFF. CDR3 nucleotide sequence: TGTGCCAGCAGCCCGGGACTTCTAACCTCCTACAATGAGCAGTTCTTC.

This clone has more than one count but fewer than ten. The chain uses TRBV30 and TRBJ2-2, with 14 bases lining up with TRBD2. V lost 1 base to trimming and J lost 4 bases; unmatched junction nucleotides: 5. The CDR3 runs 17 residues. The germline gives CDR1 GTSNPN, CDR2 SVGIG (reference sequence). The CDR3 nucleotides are TGTGCCTGGAGTGGACTAGCGGGAGGGATGGGCACCGGGGAGCTGTTTTTT. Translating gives CAWSGLAGGMGTGELFF.